Below are 9 T cell receptor beta chains sequenced from a single sample in a study of blood T cell repertoires in COVID-19 (dated by TCRdb to 2018 to 2021). To prepare the library, the immunoSEQ multiplex PCR assay was applied. TCRdb re-hosts the immuneACCESS table, in-frame sequences only. Its copies lack some clones; in the studies checked, an unresolved V gene accounts for under half of them, and the cause for the rest is not known. Present in this sample are 380,000 or so clones, approximately 86% of which were seen just once. Roughly 2% of the sample comes from the top ten. Material: PBMCs or T cells enriched from blood (not recorded which). The origin of the receptors is a woman aged 35 to 49 with acute COVID-19.

This clone has just a few counts. Within the sample, other DNA sequences also encode this same CDR3. The rearrangement joins TRBV6-5 to TRBJ1-1; TRBD1 might be the D (5 bases). V lost 6 bases and J 1 base, leaving 12 bases between the germline ends. CDR1 and CDR2 (germline): MNHEY, SVGAGI. The CDR3 sequence is 14 residues long. This CDR3 is CASSRGTGNTEAFF. CDR3 DNA: TGTGCCAGCAGCCGGGGGACGGGGAACACTGAAGCTTTCTTT.

This chain connects TRBV2 to TRBJ1-1; the D gene is possibly TRBD1 (5 bases). Germline values: CDR1 SNHLY, CDR2 FYNNEI. The CDR3 length is 15 residues. Trimming pared 7 bases from V and 6 bases from J, leaving 21 bases between. The CDR3 bases are TGTGCCAGCACACCCAGCCGCGGGGCTATTTCTGAAGCTTTCTTT. Protein: CASTPSRGAISEAFF.

The chain employs TRBV13 and TRBJ2-5; 7 bases are shared with TRBD1. This CDR3 comprises 16 residues. The junction had 6 bases not matched to a gene; V was cut back by 2 bases and J by 0 bases. Germline-derived CDR1 and CDR2 are PRHDT and FYEKMQ (reference sequence). DNA of the CDR3: TGTGCCAGCAGCTTATATATCGGGACAGACCAAGAGACCCAGTACTTC. Amino acids: CASSLYIGTDQETQYF.

This chain connects TRBV5-6 to TRBJ2-3; no reliable D call. This CDR3 has 14 residues. Germline V gene data show CDR1 as SGHDT and CDR2 as YYEEEE. V shed 4 bases and J shed 1 base, with 10 bases lying between them. The CDR3 sequence is CASSRKTGTDTQYF. The CDR3 nucleotides are TGTGCCAGCAGCCGAAAGACTGGCACAGATACGCAGTATTTT.

The genes are TRBV15 and TRBJ2-4; 8 bases align to TRBD2. The germline V gene has CDR1 LNHNV and CDR2 YYDKDF (reference sequence). The CDR3 totals 16 residues. After removal of 5 bases from V and 0 bases from J, the junction contained 6 bases not matched to a gene. The CDR3 nucleotides read TGTGCCACCAGCCGAGCGGGGGTGCTAGCCAAAAACATTCAGTACTTC. Translation: CATSRAGVLAKNIQYF.

This chain connects TRBV18 to TRBJ1-5; D is possibly TRBD1 (6 bases). CDR3 length equals 15 residues. In germline, CDR1 is KGHSH, CDR2 LQKENI. The V and J ends lost 6 bases and 5 bases respectively, with 17 bases between them. The CDR3 sequence is CASSRTGPPDQPQHF. DNA for the CDR3: TGTGCCAGCTCCCGCACAGGGCCGCCAGATCAGCCCCAGCATTTT.

This clone appeared once. V gene TRBV7-2 combines with J gene TRBJ1-2, with 8 positions matching TRBD1. Germline V gene data show CDR1 as SGHTA and CDR2 as FQGNSA. The CDR3 loop spans 15 amino acids. The trim removed 2 bases at V and 4 bases at J, leaving 6 bases unmatched. The CDR3 nucleotides are TGTGCCAGCAGCTTATTAGGGGACAGGAGCTATGGCTACACCTTC. It encodes CASSLLGDRSYGYTF.

To note about this clone: The same CDR3 is also encoded by other DNA sequences in this sample. J is TRBJ1-3 and V is TRBV9; no definite D call. The ends were cut back, 0 bases at V and 3 bases at J, with 4 bases in the middle. Germline loops: CDR1 SGDLS, CDR2 YYNGEE. The CDR3 is made up of 13 amino acids. The CDR3 here is CASSVGGGNTIYF. In DNA form, the CDR3 reads TGTGCCAGCAGCGTAGGAGGTGGAAACACCATATATTTT.

This clone appeared a few times. The chain is built from TRBV4-1 and TRBJ1-6, with D unresolved. Germline values: CDR1 MGHRA, CDR2 YSYEKL. V dropped 0 bases and J dropped 8 bases, with 17 bases sitting between them. The CDR3 runs 17 residues. The CDR3: CASSQEWAGGPYSPLHF. The DNA for the CDR3 is TGCGCCAGCAGCCAAGAATGGGCGGGAGGCCCCTATTCACCCCTCCACTTT.